This TCR beta chain was profiled in a study of blood T cell repertoires in COVID-19 (dated by TCRdb to 2019 to 2021). Regarding the research as a whole: Samples from collaborators originated in the United States, Italy and Spain and spanned both the acute and convalescent phases of COVID-19. The prospective study material was composed of cDNA or gDNA derived from T cells, B-cell-depleted T cells, or PBMCs. The sample metadata nearly always contained a de-identified subject ID, COVID-19 status, age in years and sex. Subjects who had been exposed to COVID-19, were actively infected with it, or had recovered from it provided the deeply sampled blood TCRbeta repertoires that made up the dataset. The repertoires were made available in a free public database intended to serve as a resource for research on the immune response to SARS-CoV-2. The samples were drawn from the first 160 participants of the ongoing ImmuneRACE study and from over a thousand subjects provided by 6 global collaborators. Where available, HLA class I and class II types were obtained from metadata supplied by the sample provider rather than from assay-based typing.

The paper's findings and limits, for the study overall: The quantity of clinical and demographic metadata differed by source and by participant and was supplied without curation.

For this clone: Its antigen has not been determined. The junction does not match germline at one end; this may be a read error.

TCRbeta CDR3 regions were amplified from genomic DNA by means of the immunoSEQ Assay, a bias-controlled multiplex PCR. The source study handled its data this way. Nucleated cell counts per sample were estimated from amplification of reference gene primers within the assay. To quantify the absolute abundance of each unique TCRbeta CDR3 rearrangement, sequence reads were collapsed and filtered. Productive Simpson clonality was computed per sample as the square root of Simpson's diversity index over productive rearrangements. As stored in TCRdb, this immuneACCESS dataset retains in-frame rearrangements with V and J assigned. A fraction of the clones does not appear; measured against another copy, unresolved V genes explain less than half of the discrepancy, and the remainder lacks a known reason. That table is the source of V, J and clone size, and D and trimming were worked out from the DNA. In all, the sample holds approximately 500,000 clones, and approximately 85% of those were seen once. The ten largest clones capture about 3% of the sample.

Reading the germline V gene gives CDR1 SGHVS and CDR2 FNYEAQ. The CDR3 measures 11 amino acids from cysteine to phenylalanine. The retained sequence is limited to the CDR3, 33 bases, with the frame set at the first base. Each collaborating institution followed its own protocols to collect whole blood in K2EDTA tubes. For TCRbeta analysis, collaborators shipped samples as frozen whole blood, isolated PBMCs, or DNA extracted from either of those sample types. Sequenced sample: peripheral blood. This clonotype was sampled from a human donor in a cohort sampled during active COVID-19. Recombination linked TRBV7-6 to TRBJ2-5, with the D gene too uncertain to name. The CDR3 here reads CASTPLEAQYF. The sequenced DNA is TGTGCCAGCACCCCGCTAGAGGCCCAGTACTTC.